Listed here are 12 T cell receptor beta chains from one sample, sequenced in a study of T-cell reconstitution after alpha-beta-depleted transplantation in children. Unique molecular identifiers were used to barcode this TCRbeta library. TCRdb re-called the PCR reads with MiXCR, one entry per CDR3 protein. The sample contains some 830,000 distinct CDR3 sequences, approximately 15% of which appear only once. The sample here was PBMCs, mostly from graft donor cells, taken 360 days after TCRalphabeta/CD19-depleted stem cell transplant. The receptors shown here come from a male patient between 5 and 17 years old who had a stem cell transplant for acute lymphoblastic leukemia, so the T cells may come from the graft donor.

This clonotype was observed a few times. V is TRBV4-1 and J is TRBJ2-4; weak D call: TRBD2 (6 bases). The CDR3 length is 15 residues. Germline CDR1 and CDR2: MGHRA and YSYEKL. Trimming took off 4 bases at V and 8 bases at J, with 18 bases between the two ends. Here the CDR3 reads CASSPEDSRDYIQYF. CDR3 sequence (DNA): TGCGCCAGCAGCCCTGAGGATAGCAGGGACTACATTCAGTACTTC.

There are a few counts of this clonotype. The CDR3 DNA reads as TGCGCCAGCAGTGAGGCGGGACTCTATAGCAATCAGCCCCAGCATTTT. This translates into CASSEAGLYSNQPQHF. This chain links TRBV10-2 with TRBJ1-5, with D perhaps TRBD1 (5 bases). This CDR3 is 16 amino acids long. V lost 2 bases, J lost 0 bases, and 11 bases lay in between. Germline V gene lookup returns CDR1 WSHSY and CDR2 SAAADI.

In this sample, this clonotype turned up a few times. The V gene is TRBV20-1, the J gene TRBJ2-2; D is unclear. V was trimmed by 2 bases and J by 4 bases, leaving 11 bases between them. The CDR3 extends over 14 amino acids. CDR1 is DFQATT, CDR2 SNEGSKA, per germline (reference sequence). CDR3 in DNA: TGCAGTGCTAGAACGACCCTCCTCACCGGGGAGCTGTTTTTT. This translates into CSARTTLLTGELFF.

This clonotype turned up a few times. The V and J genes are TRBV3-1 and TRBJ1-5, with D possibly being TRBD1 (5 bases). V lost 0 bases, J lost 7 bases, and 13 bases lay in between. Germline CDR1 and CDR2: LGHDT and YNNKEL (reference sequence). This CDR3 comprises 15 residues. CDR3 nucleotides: TGTGCCAGCAGCCAAGATCGACCAGGGTTGCAGCCCCAGCATTTT. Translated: CASSQDRPGLQPQHF.

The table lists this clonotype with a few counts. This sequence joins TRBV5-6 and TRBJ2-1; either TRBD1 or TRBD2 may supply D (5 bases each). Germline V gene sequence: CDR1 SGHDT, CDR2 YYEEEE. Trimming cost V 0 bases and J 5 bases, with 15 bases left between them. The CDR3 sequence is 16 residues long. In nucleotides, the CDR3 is TGTGCCAGCAGCTTGGCCGTTGGGGGTGGAAACAATGAGCAGTTCTTC. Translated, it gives CASSLAVGGGNNEQFF. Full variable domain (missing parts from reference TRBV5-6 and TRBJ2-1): DAGVTQSPTHLIKTRGQQVTLRCSPKSGHDTVSWYQQALGQGPQFIFQYYEEEERQRGNFPDRFSGHQFPNYSSELNVNALLLGDSALYLCASSLAVGGGNNEQFFGPGTRLTVL.

CDR3 amino acids: CSAASGPSSTDTQYF. CDR3 DNA sequence: TGCAGTGCTGCTAGCGGACCAAGTAGCACAGATACGCAGTATTTT. This chain links TRBV20-1 with TRBJ2-3; TRBD2 aligns across 7 bases. This CDR3 spans 15 amino acids. The germline V gene encodes CDR1 DFQATT and CDR2 SNEGSKA (reference sequence). J was trimmed by 0 bases and V by 5 bases; bases with no gene match: 8.

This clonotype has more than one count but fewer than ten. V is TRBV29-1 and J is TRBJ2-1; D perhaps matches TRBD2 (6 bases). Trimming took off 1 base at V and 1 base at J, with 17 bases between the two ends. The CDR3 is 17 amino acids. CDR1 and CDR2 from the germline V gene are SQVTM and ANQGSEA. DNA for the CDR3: TGCAGCGTTGAAGGGCCCGGGGAGGACGATTCCTACAATGAGCAGTTCTTC. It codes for CSVEGPGEDDSYNEQFF.

CDR3 sequence (DNA): TGCGCCAGCAGGGGACCCCTCCCTGGAAACACCATATATTTT. Translation gives CASRGPLPGNTIYF. The rearrangement joins TRBV5-1 to TRBJ1-3; D perhaps matches TRBD1 (5 bases). CDR3 size: 14 residues. From germline, CDR1 is SGHRS and CDR2 YFSETQ. The germline V and J ends were trimmed by 5 bases and 2 bases, with 11 bases remaining between them.

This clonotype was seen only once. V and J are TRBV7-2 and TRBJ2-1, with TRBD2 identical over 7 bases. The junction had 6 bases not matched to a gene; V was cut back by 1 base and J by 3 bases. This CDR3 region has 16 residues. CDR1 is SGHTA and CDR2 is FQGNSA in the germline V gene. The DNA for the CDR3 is TGTGCCAGCAGCTTAGGTATAGCGGGCAGCTACAATGAGCAGTTCTTC. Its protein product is CASSLGIAGSYNEQFF.

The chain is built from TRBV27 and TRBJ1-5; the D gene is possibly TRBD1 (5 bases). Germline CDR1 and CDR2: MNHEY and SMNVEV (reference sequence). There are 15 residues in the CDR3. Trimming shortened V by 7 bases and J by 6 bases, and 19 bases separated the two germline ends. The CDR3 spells CASMGRPAGGQPQHF. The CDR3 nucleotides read TGTGCCAGCATGGGACGGCCCGCGGGGGGTCAGCCCCAGCATTTT.

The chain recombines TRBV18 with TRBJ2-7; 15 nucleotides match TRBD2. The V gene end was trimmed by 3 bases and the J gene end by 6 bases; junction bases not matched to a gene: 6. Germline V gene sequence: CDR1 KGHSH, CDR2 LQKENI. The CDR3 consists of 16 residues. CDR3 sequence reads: CASSPQGLAGGTEQYF. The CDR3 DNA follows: TGTGCCAGCTCACCGCAAGGACTAGCGGGAGGGACCGAGCAGTACTTC.

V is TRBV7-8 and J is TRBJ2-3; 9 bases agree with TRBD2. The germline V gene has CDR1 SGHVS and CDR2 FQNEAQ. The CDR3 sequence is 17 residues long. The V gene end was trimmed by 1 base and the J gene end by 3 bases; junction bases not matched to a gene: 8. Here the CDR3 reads CASSLGLAGPGTDTQYF. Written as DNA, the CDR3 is TGTGCCAGCAGCTTAGGGCTAGCGGGACCCGGGACAGATACGCAGTATTTT.